One and the same sample provided the 8 T cell receptor beta chains below, sequenced in a study of T cell repertoires in cytomegalovirus infection. MiXCR, applied by TCRdb to the reads, yields one record per CDR3 protein. The data contain around 300,000 distinct CDR3 sequences, 20% to 25% of them singletons. These receptors' antigens are unknown. Sequenced material: cultured PBMCs, taken from culture after CMV antigen stimulation. Receptor source: a human donor in good health (CMV status not recorded). Some clones in this sample may be carry-over from other donors' samples.

This clonotype was recorded at least ten times. This chain uses TRBV7-2 with TRBJ2-1; TRBD2 matches 10 bases. Germline V gives CDR1 SGHTA, CDR2 FQGNSA. CDR3 length: 16 residues. V was pared by 5 bases and J by 8 bases, with 12 bases of the junction left unmatched. This CDR3 is CASSPWGTSANDEQFF. The CDR3 nucleotides are TGTGCCAGCAGCCCCTGGGGGACTAGCGCGAACGATGAGCAGTTCTTC.

The sample holds many counts of this clonotype. This rearrangement joins TRBV7-2 to TRBJ2-3; 14 bases agree with TRBD2. CDR1 and CDR2 (germline): SGHTA, FQGNSA. V was pared by 3 bases and J by 3 bases, with 5 bases of the junction left unmatched. The CDR3 length is 17 residues. The CDR3 loop reads CASSFGTSGSGTDTQYF. The DNA for the CDR3 is TGTGCCAGCAGCTTCGGGACTAGCGGGAGTGGGACAGATACGCAGTATTTT.

This chain uses TRBV5-1 with TRBJ2-3; D might be TRBD1 or TRBD2, each matching 6 bases. With 6 bases removed from V and 4 bases from J, the gap between germline ends came to 18 bases. Germline V gene lookup returns CDR1 SGHRS and CDR2 YFSETQ. The CDR3 totals 15 residues. The CDR3 protein is CASKEGGSGADTQYF. CDR3 bases: TGCGCCAGCAAGGAAGGGGGGTCGGGCGCAGATACGCAGTATTTT.

V and J are TRBV6-2 or TRBV6-3 and TRBJ2-7; tentatively, D is TRBD2 (5 bases). CDR3 length equals 14 residues. Germline values: CDR1 MNHEY, CDR2 SVGEGT. Trimming shortened V by 0 bases and J by 3 bases, and 9 bases separated the two germline ends. The CDR3 DNA reads TGTGCCAGCAGTTACTCCAACGGAGGCTACGAGCAGTACTTC. Translation: CASSYSNGGYEQYF.

The rearrangement joins TRBV6-2 or TRBV6-3 to TRBJ1-4, with a possible D match to TRBD1 (5 bases). V lost 6 bases and J lost 4, with 15 bases in between. The germline gives CDR1 MNHEY, CDR2 SVGEGT. The CDR3 is made up of 15 amino acids. The DNA for the CDR3 is TGTGCCAGCAGGGAGAGACAGCGCCGTAATGAAAAACTGTTTTTT. Translation gives CASRERQRRNEKLFF.

This clonotype was counted a few times. The chain links TRBV2 to TRBJ2-1; D not certain. CDR1 SNHLY and CDR2 FYNNEI come from the germline V gene. The CDR3 is 15 residues long. V lost 0 bases, J lost 6 bases, and 12 bases lay in between. This CDR3 reads CASSEAMPLRNEQFF. CDR3 in DNA: TGTGCCAGCAGTGAAGCGATGCCCCTTCGCAATGAGCAGTTCTTC.

This clonotype was observed many times. The chain combines TRBV6-2 or TRBV6-3 with TRBJ1-1; the D is unclear. V was pared by 0 bases and J by 1 base, with 3 bases between. The CDR3 covers 13 residues. Germline CDR1 and CDR2: MNHEY and SVGEGT. The CDR3 coding sequence is TGTGCCAGCAGTTACTCGGAGAACACTGAAGCTTTCTTT. This translates into CASSYSENTEAFF.

This clonotype appeared a few times. The V gene is TRBV7-2, the J gene TRBJ2-1; 9 bases are a match to TRBD2. The CDR3 runs 15 residues. V gave up 1 base and J gave up 8 bases; unmatched junction bases: 6. The germline V gene has CDR1 SGHTA and CDR2 FQGNSA. In DNA, the CDR3 is TGTGCCAGCAGCTTAGGCCTTAGCGGGAGTTATGAGCAGTTCTTC. This gives the protein CASSLGLSGSYEQFF.